This T cell receptor beta chain is drawn from a study of chemoradiotherapy in HPV16-positive cancers. Sequenced by immunoSEQ multiplex PCR; TCRdb stores in-frame clones only, minus some. In the table there are approximately 5,700 clones, 86% of which are singletons. The V and J ends lost 5 bases and 0 bases, in that order; junction bases with no gene match: 7. This CDR3 contains 16 residues. The germline V gene encodes CDR1 ENHRY and CDR2 SYGVKD. The specimen comprised tumor tissue, sampled from a patient who underwent chemoradiotherapy. J is TRBJ2-3 and V is TRBV10-3, with 8 bases aligning to TRBD2. The clonotype was recovered from a human donor with HPV-associated anogenital cancer. The chain's CDR3 is CAISSGAGVSTDTQYF. CDR3 DNA sequence: TGTGCCATCAGTTCGGGAGCGGGGGTAAGCACAGATACGCAGTATTTT.